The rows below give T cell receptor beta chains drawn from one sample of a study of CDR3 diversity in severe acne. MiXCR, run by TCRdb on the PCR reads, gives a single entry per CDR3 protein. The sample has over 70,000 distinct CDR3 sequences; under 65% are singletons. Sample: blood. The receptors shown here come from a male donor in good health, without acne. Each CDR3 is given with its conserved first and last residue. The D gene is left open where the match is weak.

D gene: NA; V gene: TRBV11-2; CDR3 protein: CASSLGLEQYF
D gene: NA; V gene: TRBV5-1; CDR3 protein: CASSLAPPETQYF
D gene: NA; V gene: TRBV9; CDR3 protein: CASSVDGGPGELFF
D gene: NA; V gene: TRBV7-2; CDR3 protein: CASSRLGVNTEAFF
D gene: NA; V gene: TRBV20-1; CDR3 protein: CSARAGGARYTF
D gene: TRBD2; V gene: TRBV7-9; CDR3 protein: CASSSPGLAGGIDSGELFF
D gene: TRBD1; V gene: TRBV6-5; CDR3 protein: CASKTGGGTDTQYF
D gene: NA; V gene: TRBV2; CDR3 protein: CASSEWAGAEAFF
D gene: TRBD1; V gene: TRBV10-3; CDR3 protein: CAISESGFTSGTGRYYGYTF
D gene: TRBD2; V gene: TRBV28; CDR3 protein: CASSLASGDEQYF
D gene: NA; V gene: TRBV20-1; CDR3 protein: CSAAHPRGPYEQYF
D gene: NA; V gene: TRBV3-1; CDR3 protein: CASSPIPGTNSPLHF
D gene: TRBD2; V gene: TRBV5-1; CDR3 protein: CASRPGLAPYEEQYF
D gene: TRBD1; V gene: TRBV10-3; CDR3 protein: CATGTGNEQYF
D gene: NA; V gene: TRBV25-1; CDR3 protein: CVSSEAGGRRNEQFF
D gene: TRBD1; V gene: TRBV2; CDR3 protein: CASSAKRQGAEAFF
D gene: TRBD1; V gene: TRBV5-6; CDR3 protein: CASGPDRGLPDTQYF
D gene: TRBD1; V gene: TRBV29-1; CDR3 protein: CSVDDRGDTEAFF
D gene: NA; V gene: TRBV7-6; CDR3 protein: CASSLLLGRETQYF
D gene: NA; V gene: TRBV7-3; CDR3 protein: CASSREKRGYEQYF
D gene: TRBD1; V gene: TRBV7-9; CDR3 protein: CASSPRQGGNEKLFF
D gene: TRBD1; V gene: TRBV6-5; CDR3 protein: CASRQGAQGNTIYF
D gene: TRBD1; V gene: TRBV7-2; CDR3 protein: CASSLTGGKNEQYF
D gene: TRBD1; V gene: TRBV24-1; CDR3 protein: CATSDPHQDRARSGANVLTF
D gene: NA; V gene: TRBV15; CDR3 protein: CATSSPSPAPQHF
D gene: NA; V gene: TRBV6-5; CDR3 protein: CASSSPVAGYEQYF
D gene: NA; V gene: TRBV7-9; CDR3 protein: CASSVSAGETEAFF
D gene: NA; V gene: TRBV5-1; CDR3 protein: CASSLEQAYEQYF
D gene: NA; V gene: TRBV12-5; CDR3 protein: CASVRDMLYGYTF
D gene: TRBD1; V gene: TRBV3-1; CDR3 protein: CASSPFTGATADTQYF
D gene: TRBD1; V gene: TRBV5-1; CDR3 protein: CASSLGAQGSEQYF
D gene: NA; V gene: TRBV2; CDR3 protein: CASSESQVANYGYTF
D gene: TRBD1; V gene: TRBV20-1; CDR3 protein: CSAYSGTGMDTEAFF
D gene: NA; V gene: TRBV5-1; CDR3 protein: CASSLAQGGGQYF
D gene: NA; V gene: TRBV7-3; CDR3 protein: CASSITGTGGNTIYF
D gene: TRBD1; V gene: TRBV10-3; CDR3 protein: CAISETIGQGGFWEQYF
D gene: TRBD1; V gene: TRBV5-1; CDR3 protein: CASRQGSGTEAFF
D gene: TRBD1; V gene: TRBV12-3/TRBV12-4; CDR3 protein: CASSPGTGNTEAFF
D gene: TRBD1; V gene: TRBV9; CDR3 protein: CASSVTGGEKLFF
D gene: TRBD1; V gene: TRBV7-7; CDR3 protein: CAQGASVDNSPLHF
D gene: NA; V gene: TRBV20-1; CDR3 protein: CSAERAGGAYYEQYF
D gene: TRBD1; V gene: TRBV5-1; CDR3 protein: CASSEPTGFRQPLLTNTGELFF
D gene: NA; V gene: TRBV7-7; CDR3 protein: CASSRGDTDTQYF
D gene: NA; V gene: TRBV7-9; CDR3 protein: CASSLGQLDSSNSPLHF
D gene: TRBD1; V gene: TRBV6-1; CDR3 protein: CASSEGGQGRTEAFF
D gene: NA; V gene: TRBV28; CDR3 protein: CASSRANTGELFF
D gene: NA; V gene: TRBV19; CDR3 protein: CASSIGRQNTEAFF
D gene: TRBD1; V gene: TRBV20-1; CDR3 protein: CSARDPPGTGNNSPLHF
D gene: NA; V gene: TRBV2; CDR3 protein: CASRAAGYEQYF
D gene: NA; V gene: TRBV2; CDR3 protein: CASSEETGDNQPQHF
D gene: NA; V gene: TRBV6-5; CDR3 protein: CATRQGLNEQYF
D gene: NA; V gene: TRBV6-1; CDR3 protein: CASREGSSEQYF
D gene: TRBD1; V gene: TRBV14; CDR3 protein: CASSHRQGARDNSPLHF